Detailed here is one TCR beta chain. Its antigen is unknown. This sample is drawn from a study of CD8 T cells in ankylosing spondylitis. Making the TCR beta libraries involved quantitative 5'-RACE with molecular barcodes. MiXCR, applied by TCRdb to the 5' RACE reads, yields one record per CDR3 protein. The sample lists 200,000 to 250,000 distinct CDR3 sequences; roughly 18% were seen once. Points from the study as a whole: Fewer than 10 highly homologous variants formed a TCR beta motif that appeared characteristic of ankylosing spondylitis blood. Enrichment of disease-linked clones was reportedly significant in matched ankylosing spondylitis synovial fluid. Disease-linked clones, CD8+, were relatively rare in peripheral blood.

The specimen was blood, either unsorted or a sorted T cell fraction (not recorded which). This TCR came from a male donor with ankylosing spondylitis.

This chain's CDR3 is CSASPGESNQPQHF. CDR3 nucleotide sequence: TGCAGTGCTTCTCCTGGGGAAAGCAATCAGCCCCAGCATTTT. The rearrangement uses TRBV20-1 and TRBJ1-5; no firm D call. CDR3 size: 14 residues. Germline CDR1 is DFQATT and CDR2 is SNEGSKA (reference sequence). V was clipped by 5 bases and J by 1 base, with 12 bases between them.